The next 28 T cell receptor beta chains were all read from a single sample in a study of cytomegalovirus exposure and HLA in healthy donors. PCR employed 60 Vbeta and 13 Jbeta primers. Some clones are missing from TCRdb's copy, which holds only in-frame ones; the method was immunoSEQ multiplex PCR. This sample carries 100,000 or so clones, around 80% of them seen once, and the ten largest clones take about 3%. Sequencing input: PBMCs. The source is a woman aged 40 to 50 in good health and CMV-seronegative.

The chain carries TRBV6-4 and TRBJ2-1, with 9 bases identical to TRBD1. CDR1 MRHNA and CDR2 SNTAGT come from the germline V gene. V shed 6 bases, J shed 4 bases, and the junction held 4 bases outside the gene matches. The CDR3 spans 14 residues. The CDR3 region is CASSPGQGYNEQFF. As DNA, the CDR3 is TGTGCCAGCAGCCCGGGACAGGGTTACAATGAGCAGTTCTTC.

V usage is TRBV19 and J usage is TRBJ1-1; possible D gene TRBD1, 6 bases. Trimming pared 7 bases from V and 5 bases from J, leaving 11 bases between. The CDR3 spans 12 residues. The germline gives CDR1 LNHDA, CDR2 SQIVND (reference sequence). The CDR3 DNA sequence: TGTGCCAGTACCTCGGACAGTACTGAAGCTTTCTTT. It translates to CASTSDSTEAFF.

The chain couples TRBV27 to TRBJ2-5; 9 nucleotides line up with TRBD2. The J call is doubtful: the DNA matches TRBJ2-7 better. Germline V lookup: CDR1 MNHEY, CDR2 SMNVEV (reference sequence). The length of the CDR3 is 15 residues. The CDR3 DNA reads TGTGCCAGCAGTTTATCGGAGACTAGCGGCTACGAGCAGTACTTC. The encoded protein is CASSLSETSGYEQYF.

J is TRBJ2-7 and V is TRBV27; 12 bases fit TRBD2. This CDR3 has 16 residues. V lost 0 bases, J lost 4 bases, and 4 bases stayed unmatched. Germline values: CDR1 MNHEY, CDR2 SMNVEV (reference sequence). The CDR3 bases are TGTGCCAGCAGTTTATCGGGGACTAGCGGGCTATACGAGCAGTACTTC. This sequence encodes CASSLSGTSGLYEQYF.

The chain carries TRBV6-5 and TRBJ1-2; 9 bases agree with TRBD1. CDR3 length equals 15 residues. The V and J ends lost 4 bases and 7 bases, in that order; junction bases with no gene match: 10. Germline V gene data show CDR1 as MNHEY and CDR2 as SVGAGI. CDR3 protein: CASSSTGGRAGGYTF. CDR3 nucleotide sequence: TGTGCCAGCAGTTCGACAGGGGGTCGAGCCGGTGGCTACACCTTC.

In this sample, this clone turned up once. The chain combines TRBV28 with TRBJ2-7, with 11 nucleotides matching TRBD1. CDR1 is MDHEN and CDR2 is SYDVKM in the germline V gene. The CDR3 runs 15 residues. V was pared by 5 bases and J by 0 bases, with 3 bases of the junction left unmatched. The CDR3 coding sequence is TGTGCCAGCAGTGTCGGGACAGGGGGCTCCTACGAGCAGTACTTC. Protein: CASSVGTGGSYEQYF. Together with reference TRBV28 and TRBJ2-7, the CDR3 gives the full variable domain: DVKVTQSSRYLVKRTGEKVFLECVQDMDHENMFWYRQDPGLGLRLIYFSYDVKMKEKGDIPEGYSVSREKKERFSLILESASTNQTSMYLCASSVGTGGSYEQYFGPGTRLTVT.

The J gene is TRBJ2-7, the V gene TRBV19, with TRBD2 matching over 7 bases. This CDR3 spans 13 amino acids. The V gene end was trimmed by 11 bases and the J gene end by 3 bases; junction bases not matched to a gene: 10. CDR1 and CDR2 from the germline V gene are LNHDA and SQIVND (reference sequence). The CDR3 loop reads CASAGTTVYEQYF. DNA for the CDR3: TGTGCCTCAGCCGGGACTACCGTCTACGAGCAGTACTTC. Filled out from reference TRBV19 and TRBJ2-7, the complete variable domain reads DGGITQSPKYLFRKEGQNVTLSCEQNLNHDAMYWYRQDPGQGLRLIYYSQIVNDFQKGDIAEGYSVSREKKESFPLTVTSAQKNPTAFYLCASAGTTVYEQYFGPGTRLTVT.

This chain joins TRBV4-1 and TRBJ2-2; 8 bases align to TRBD1. The CDR3 covers 17 residues. V lost 3 bases, J lost 4 bases, and 10 bases stayed unmatched. Germline assignment: CDR1 MGHRA and CDR2 YSYEKL. The CDR3, as DNA: TGCGCCAGCAGCCACATTGCCCAGGGGGCACGCACCGGGGAGCTGTTTTTT. Translation: CASSHIAQGARTGELFF.

The chain recombines TRBV18 with TRBJ2-7; perhaps TRBD2 as D (5 bases). V gave up 2 bases and J gave up 2 bases, with 10 bases separating them. CDR3 length: 14 residues. Germline V gives CDR1 KGHSH, CDR2 LQKENI. The CDR3 protein is CASSPGAGPYEQYF. Written as DNA, the CDR3 is TGTGCCAGCTCACCAGGCGCGGGCCCCTACGAGCAGTACTTC. The whole variable domain, remainder taken from reference TRBV18 and TRBJ2-7, is NAGVMQNPRHLVRRRGQEARLRCSPMKGHSHVYWYRQLPEEGLKFMVYLQKENIIDESGMPKERFSAEFPKEGPSILRIQQVVRGDSAAYFCASSPGAGPYEQYFGPGTRLTVT.

V gene TRBV30 combines with J gene TRBJ1-1; 7 bases align to TRBD1. This CDR3 is 13 amino acids long. Germline CDR1 is GTSNPN and CDR2 is SVGIG (reference sequence). V trimming: 5 bases; J trimming: 3 bases; junction bases outside the gene matches: 6. The CDR3 is CAWAPDRDTEAFF. CDR3 bases: TGTGCCTGGGCCCCTGACAGGGACACTGAAGCTTTCTTT.

As concerns this clone: An end of the junction differs from the germline gene, which may be a read error. The chain couples TRBV7-9 to TRBJ1-1; D is unclear. Germline values: CDR1 SEHNR, CDR2 FQNEAQ (reference sequence). The CDR3 is made up of 12 amino acids. The CDR3 region is CSSSFGGPEAFF. As DNA, the CDR3 is TGTTCCAGCAGCTTCGGCGGCCCTGAAGCTTTCTTT.

The rearrangement links TRBV29-1 to TRBJ2-1, with D possibly being TRBD1 (6 bases). CDR3 size: 13 residues. Germline assignment: CDR1 SQVTM and CDR2 ANQGSEA. In DNA form, the CDR3 reads TGCAGTGGGACAAAAGGACTCTACAATGAGCAGTTCTTC. Translated, it gives CSGTKGLYNEQFF.

This clone has a single count. This chain connects TRBV11-2 to TRBJ1-4; maybe TRBD1 (6 bases). V lost 1 base and J lost 10, with 10 bases in between. Germline CDR1 SGHAT, CDR2 FQNNGV. This CDR3 has 13 amino acids. The CDR3 DNA reads TGTGCCAGCAGCTTAGGGACAGTAGGAAAACTGTTTTTT. This sequence encodes CASSLGTVGKLFF.

The gene calls are TRBV5-1 and TRBJ1-5, with 7 bases that match TRBD1. CDR1 SGHRS and CDR2 YFSETQ come from the germline V gene. The CDR3 totals 18 residues. The V and J ends lost 4 bases and 2 bases, in that order; junction bases with no gene match: 15. The CDR3 DNA follows: TGCGCCAGCAGCCCCTACCGGGACAGACGAGACGGCAATCAGCCCCAGCATTTT. Amino acid sequence: CASSPYRDRRDGNQPQHF.

This chain links TRBV5-6 with TRBJ2-2; 10 nucleotides agree with TRBD2. V shed 3 bases, J shed 5 bases, and the junction held 7 bases outside the gene matches. This CDR3 has 16 residues. Germline loops: CDR1 SGHDT, CDR2 YYEEEE. CDR3 coding DNA: TGTGCCAGCAGCTGGCCGAGCGGGAGGGCAACCGGGGAGCTGTTTTTT. Protein product: CASSWPSGRATGELFF.

This rearrangement joins TRBV7-6 to TRBJ1-1, with unresolved D. Germline V gene lookup returns CDR1 SGHVS and CDR2 FNYEAQ. The ends were cut back, 2 bases at V and 1 base at J, with 5 bases in the middle. The CDR3 consists of 13 residues. The CDR3 here is CASSLRGNTEAFF. The CDR3 DNA reads as TGTGCCAGCAGCTTAAGAGGGAACACTGAAGCTTTCTTT. Complete variable domain (other parts from reference TRBV7-6 and TRBJ1-1): GAGVSQSPRYKVTKRGQDVALRCDPISGHVSLYWYRQALGQGPEFLTYFNYEAQQDKSGLPNDRFSAERPEGSISTLTIQRTEQRDSAMYRCASSLRGNTEAFFGQGTRLTVV.

The chain is built from TRBV30 and TRBJ1-2, with D unclear. CDR3 length: 10 amino acids. The ends were cut back, 7 bases at V and 2 bases at J, with 5 bases in the middle. In germline, CDR1 is GTSNPN, CDR2 SVGIG (reference sequence). The CDR3 is CAFSNYGYTF. DNA for the CDR3: TGTGCCTTCTCGAACTATGGCTACACCTTC. Filled out from reference TRBV30 and TRBJ1-2, the complete variable domain reads SQTIHQWPATLVQPVGSPLSLECTVEGTSNPNLYWYRQAAGRGLQLLFYSVGIGQISSEVPQNLSASRPQDRQFILSSKKLLLSDSGFYLCAFSNYGYTFGSGTRLTVV.

V usage is TRBV30 and J usage is TRBJ1-4, with a weak D call TRBD1 (6 bases). The CDR3 has 13 residues. Trimming stripped 0 bases from V and 8 bases from J, with 10 bases between. Germline V gene sequence: CDR1 GTSNPN, CDR2 SVGIG (reference sequence). CDR3 sequence: CAWSVTGYEKLFF. The CDR3 coding sequence is TGTGCCTGGAGTGTAACAGGGTACGAAAAACTGTTTTTT.

The rearrangement uses TRBV4-3 and TRBJ2-7, with 10 bases identical to TRBD1. The CDR3 covers 14 residues. V was clipped by 4 bases and J by 2 bases; unmatched bases: 2. The germline gives CDR1 LGHNA, CDR2 YSLEER. Here the CDR3 reads CASSPGQGAYEQYF. The CDR3 coding sequence is TGCGCCAGCAGCCCAGGACAGGGGGCCTACGAGCAGTACTTC.

The chain is built from TRBV30 and TRBJ2-5; the D gene is possibly TRBD2 (6 bases). The germline V gene encodes CDR1 GTSNPN and CDR2 SVGIG (reference sequence). The V gene lost 5 bases and the J gene lost 1 base, with 14 bases spanning the gap. This CDR3 has 14 amino acids. The CDR3 is CAWAEGGFQETQYF. CDR3 DNA sequence: TGTGCCTGGGCTGAGGGAGGTTTCCAAGAGACCCAGTACTTC.

The chain joins TRBV15 to TRBJ1-4, with 7 bases aligning to TRBD1. There are 15 residues in the CDR3. Germline V gene lookup returns CDR1 LNHNV and CDR2 YYDKDF (reference sequence). V lost 3 bases to trimming and J lost 2 bases; unmatched junction nucleotides: 3. Here the CDR3 DNA reads TGTGCCACCAGCAGGGGACAGAGCACTAATGAAAAACTGTTTTTT. It is translated as CATSRGQSTNEKLFF.

The V and J genes are TRBV7-7 and TRBJ2-1; a weak D match, TRBD1 (6 bases). Trimming left V 3 bases short and J 6 bases short, with 15 bases between. The CDR3 is made up of 15 amino acids. Per the germline V gene, CDR1 is SSHAT and CDR2 is FNYEAQ (reference sequence). CDR3 region: CASSLTGGQGNEQFF. The DNA of the CDR3 is TGTGCCAGCAGCTTGACAGGTGGGCAGGGCAATGAGCAGTTCTTC.

This clone was counted once. At one boundary the junction diverges from the germline segment, which might be a read error. J is TRBJ2-1 and V is TRBV7-9, with 7 bases that match TRBD2. Per the germline V gene, CDR1 is SEHNR and CDR2 is FQNEAQ (reference sequence). CDR3 length equals 17 residues. CDR3 bases: TGTTCCAGCAGGCGCAAGTTGGGGGGGGAGGCCTACAATGAGCAGTTCTTC. Residues: CSSRRKLGGEAYNEQFF.

This chain joins TRBV29-1 and TRBJ1-4; D is unclear. In germline, CDR1 is SQVTM, CDR2 ANQGSEA. The CDR3 loop spans 13 amino acids. V was clipped by 4 bases and J by 7 bases, with 13 bases between them. This CDR3 reads CSVAVSTGEKLFF. CDR3 DNA: TGCAGCGTTGCGGTCTCCACGGGTGAAAAACTGTTTTTT.

This chain connects TRBV2 to TRBJ1-1, with a possible D match to TRBD1 (5 bases). The CDR3 runs to 14 residues. Trimming took off 6 bases at V and 1 base at J, with 12 bases between the two ends. Germline values: CDR1 SNHLY, CDR2 FYNNEI. CDR3 DNA: TGTGCCAGCAGCCAGGGTCGAGGGAACACTGAAGCTTTCTTT. Translated: CASSQGRGNTEAFF.

As for this clone: Other DNA sequences in this specimen translate into the identical CDR3. V and J are TRBV4-2 and TRBJ1-2; D is possibly TRBD1 (5 bases). Germline V lookup: CDR1 LGHNA, CDR2 YNFKEQ. The V end was cut by 1 base, the J end by 6 bases, with 12 bases between. The CDR3 sequence is 14 residues long. The DNA for the CDR3 is TGTGCCAGCAGCCAAGCATCCAGGGATGATGGCTACACCTTC. Translating gives CASSQASRDDGYTF.

This chain connects TRBV6-5 to TRBJ2-7; TRBD1 matches 10 bases. The V and J ends lost 7 bases and 2 bases, in that order; junction bases with no gene match: 8. Germline V gene lookup returns CDR1 MNHEY and CDR2 SVGAGI. The CDR3 sequence is 15 residues long. In DNA, the CDR3 is TGTGCCAGCACTAAGTCCGGACAGGGGGCCTACGAGCAGTACTTC. It yields the protein CASTKSGQGAYEQYF.

This chain joins TRBV4-2 and TRBJ2-5; 7 nucleotides match TRBD1. The J segment lost 5 bases and the V segment lost 1 base, leaving 7 bases of the junction unmatched. This CDR3 is 15 amino acids long. Germline V CDR1 and CDR2: LGHNA, YNFKEQ. CDR3 nucleotides: TGTGCCAGCAGCCAAGGGACAGGAGAATCGGAGACCCAGTACTTC. This codes for CASSQGTGESETQYF.